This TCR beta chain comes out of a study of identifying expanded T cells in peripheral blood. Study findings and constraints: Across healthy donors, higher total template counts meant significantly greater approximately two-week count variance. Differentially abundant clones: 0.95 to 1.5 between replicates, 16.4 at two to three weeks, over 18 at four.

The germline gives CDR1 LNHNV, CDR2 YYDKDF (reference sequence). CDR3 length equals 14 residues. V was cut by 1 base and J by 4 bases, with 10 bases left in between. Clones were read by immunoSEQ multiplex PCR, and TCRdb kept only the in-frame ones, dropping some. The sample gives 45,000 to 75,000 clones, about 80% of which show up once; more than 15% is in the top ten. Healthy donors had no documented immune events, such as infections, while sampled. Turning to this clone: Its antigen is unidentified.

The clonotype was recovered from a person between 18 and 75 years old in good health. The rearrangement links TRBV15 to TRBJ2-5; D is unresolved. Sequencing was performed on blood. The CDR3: CATSRVWTGETQYF. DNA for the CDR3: TGTGCCACCAGCAGAGTCTGGACGGGAGAGACCCAGTACTTC. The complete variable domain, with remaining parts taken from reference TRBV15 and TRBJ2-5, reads DAMVIQNPRYQVTQFGKPVTLSCSQTLNHNVMYWYQQKSSQAPKLLFHYYDKDFNNEADTPDNFQSRRPNTSFCFLDIRSPGLGDTAMYLCATSRVWTGETQYFGPGTRLLVL.